This T cell receptor beta chain was identified in a study of beta chain features in type 1 diabetes. This clone was found a few times. The target antigen is unknown. V lost 0 bases and J lost 0; bases outside the gene matches: 13. The germline gives CDR1 SGHRS, CDR2 YFSETQ. This CDR3 is 20 amino acids long. The entirety of the isolated RNA underwent reverse transcription, so expressed TCRB transcripts were sequenced. TCRdb's copy holds only in-frame clones and misses some; the assay was immunoSEQ multiplex PCR. The sample has under 400,000 clones, over 9.5% seen once. Whole-study results and caveats: All four CD4+ subsets of Type 1 diabetes patients contained TCRB CDR3s that were moderately but significantly shorter. VDJ junctions sequenced from type 1 diabetes patients showed fewer insertions and more deletions.

Staining for CD45RO/CCR7/CD25/CD127/CD95/CD27 allowed sorting of CD4+ naive, central memory, regulatory and stem cell-like memory cells. The chain joins TRBV5-1 to TRBJ2-1; 9 bases align to TRBD2. This TCR came from a young man in good health. Sequencing was performed on naive CD4+ T cells from blood. The DNA for the CDR3 is TGCGCCAGCAGCTTGGCCCTGGGGCTAGCGGGGTCGAGCTCCTACAATGAGCAGTTCTTC. Translated: CASSLALGLAGSSSYNEQFF.